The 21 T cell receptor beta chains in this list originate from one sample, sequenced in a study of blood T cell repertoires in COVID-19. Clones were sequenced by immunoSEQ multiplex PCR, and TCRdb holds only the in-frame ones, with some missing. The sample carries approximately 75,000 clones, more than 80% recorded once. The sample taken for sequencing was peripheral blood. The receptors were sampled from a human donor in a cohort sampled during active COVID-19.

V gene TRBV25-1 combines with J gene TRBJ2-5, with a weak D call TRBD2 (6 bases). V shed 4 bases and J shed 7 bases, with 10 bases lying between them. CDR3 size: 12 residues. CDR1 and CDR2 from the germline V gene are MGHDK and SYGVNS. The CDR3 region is CASSGGVRTQYF. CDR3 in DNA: TGTGCCAGCAGTGGGGGGGTAAGGACCCAGTACTTC.

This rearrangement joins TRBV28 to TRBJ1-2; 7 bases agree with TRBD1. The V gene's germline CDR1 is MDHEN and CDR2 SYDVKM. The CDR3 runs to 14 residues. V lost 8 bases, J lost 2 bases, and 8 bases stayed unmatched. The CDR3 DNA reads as TGTGCCAGCGTGACAGGGACCCTAAACTATGGCTACACCTTC. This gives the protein CASVTGTLNYGYTF.

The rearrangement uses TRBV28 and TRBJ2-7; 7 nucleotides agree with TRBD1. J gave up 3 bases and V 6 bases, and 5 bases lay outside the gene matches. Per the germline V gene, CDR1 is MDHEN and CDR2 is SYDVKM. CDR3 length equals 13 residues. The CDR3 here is CASRGQPLYEQYF. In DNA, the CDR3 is TGTGCCAGCAGGGGACAGCCGCTCTACGAGCAGTACTTC.

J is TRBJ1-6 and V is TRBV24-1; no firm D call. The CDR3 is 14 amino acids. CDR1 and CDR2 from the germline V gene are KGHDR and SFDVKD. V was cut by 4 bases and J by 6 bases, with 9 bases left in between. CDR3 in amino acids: CATSEGVPNSPLHF. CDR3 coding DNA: TGTGCCACCAGTGAGGGCGTGCCTAATTCACCCCTCCACTTT.

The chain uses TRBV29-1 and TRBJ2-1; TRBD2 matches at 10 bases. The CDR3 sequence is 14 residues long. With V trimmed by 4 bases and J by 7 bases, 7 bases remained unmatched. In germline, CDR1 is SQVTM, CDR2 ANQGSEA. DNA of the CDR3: TGCAGCGTTGCTAGCGGGGGTGTCTGGAATGAGCAGTTCTTC. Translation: CSVASGGVWNEQFF.

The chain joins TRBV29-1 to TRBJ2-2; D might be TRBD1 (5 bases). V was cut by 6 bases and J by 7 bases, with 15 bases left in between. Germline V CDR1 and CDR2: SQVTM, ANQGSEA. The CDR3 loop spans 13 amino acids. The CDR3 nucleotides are TGCAGCGTGGGGCCTCCTCTAGGCGGGGAGCTGTTTTTT. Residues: CSVGPPLGGELFF.

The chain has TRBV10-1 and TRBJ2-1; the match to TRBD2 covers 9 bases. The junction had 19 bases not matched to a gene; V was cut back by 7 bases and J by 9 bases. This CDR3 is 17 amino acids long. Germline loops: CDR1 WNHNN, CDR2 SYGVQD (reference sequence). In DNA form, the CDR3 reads TGCGCCAGCACCGTCGGTGCGGGGGGGAGTCCTACAAGTGAGCAGTTCTTC. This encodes CASTVGAGGSPTSEQFF.

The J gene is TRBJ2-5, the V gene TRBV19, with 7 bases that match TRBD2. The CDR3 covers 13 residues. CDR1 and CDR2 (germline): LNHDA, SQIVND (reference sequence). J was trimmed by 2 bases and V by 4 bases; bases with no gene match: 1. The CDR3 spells CASSREGQETQYF. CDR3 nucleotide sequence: TGTGCCAGTAGTAGGGAGGGACAAGAGACCCAGTACTTC.

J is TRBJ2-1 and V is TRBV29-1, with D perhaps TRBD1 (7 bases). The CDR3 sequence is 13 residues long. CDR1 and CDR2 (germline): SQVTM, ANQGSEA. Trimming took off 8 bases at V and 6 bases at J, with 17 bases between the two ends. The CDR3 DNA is TGCAGCCGTTCAGGGGGGATCCTCAATGAGCAGTTCTTC. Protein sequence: CSRSGGILNEQFF.

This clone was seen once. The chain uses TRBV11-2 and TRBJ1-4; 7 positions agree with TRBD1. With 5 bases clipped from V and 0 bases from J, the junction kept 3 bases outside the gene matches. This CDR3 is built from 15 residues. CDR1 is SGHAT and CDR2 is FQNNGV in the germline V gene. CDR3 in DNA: TGTGCCAGCAGCACAGGGACAGCAACTAATGAAAAACTGTTTTTT. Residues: CASSTGTATNEKLFF. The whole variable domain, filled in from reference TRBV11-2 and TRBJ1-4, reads EAGVAQSPRYKIIEKRQSVAFWCNPISGHATLYWYQQILGQGPKLLIQFQNNGVVDDSQLPKDRFSAERLKGVDSTLKIQPAKLEDSAVYLCASSTGTATNEKLFFGSGTQLSVL.

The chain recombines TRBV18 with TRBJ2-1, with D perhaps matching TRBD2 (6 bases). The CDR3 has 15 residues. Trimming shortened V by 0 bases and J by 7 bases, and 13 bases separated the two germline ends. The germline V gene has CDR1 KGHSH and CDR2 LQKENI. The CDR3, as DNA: TGTGCCAGCTCACCACCGACGGCGGGGAGTAATGAGCAGTTCTTC. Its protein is CASSPPTAGSNEQFF.

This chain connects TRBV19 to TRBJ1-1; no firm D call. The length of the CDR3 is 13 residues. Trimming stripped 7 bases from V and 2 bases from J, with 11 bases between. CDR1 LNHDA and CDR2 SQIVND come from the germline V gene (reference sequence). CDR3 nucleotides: TGTGCCAGTACCCCCGCGGGTAACACTGAAGCTTTCTTT. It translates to CASTPAGNTEAFF. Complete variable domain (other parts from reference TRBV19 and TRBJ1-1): DGGITQSPKYLFRKEGQNVTLSCEQNLNHDAMYWYRQDPGQGLRLIYYSQIVNDFQKGDIAEGYSVSREKKESFPLTVTSAQKNPTAFYLCASTPAGNTEAFFGQGTRLTVV.

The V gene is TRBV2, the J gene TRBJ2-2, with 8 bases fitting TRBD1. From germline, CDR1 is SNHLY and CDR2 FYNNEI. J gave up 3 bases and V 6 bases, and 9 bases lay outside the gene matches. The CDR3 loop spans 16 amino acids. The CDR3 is CASSYDRGRDTGELFF. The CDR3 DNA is TGTGCCAGCAGCTATGACAGGGGTAGGGACACCGGGGAGCTGTTTTTT.

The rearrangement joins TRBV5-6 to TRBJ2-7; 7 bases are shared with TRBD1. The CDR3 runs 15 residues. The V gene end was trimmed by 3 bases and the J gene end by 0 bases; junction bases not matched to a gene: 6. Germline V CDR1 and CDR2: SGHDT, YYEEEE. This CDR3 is CASSSVTGSSYEQYF. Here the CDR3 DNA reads TGTGCCAGCAGCTCAGTGACAGGGAGCTCCTACGAGCAGTACTTC.

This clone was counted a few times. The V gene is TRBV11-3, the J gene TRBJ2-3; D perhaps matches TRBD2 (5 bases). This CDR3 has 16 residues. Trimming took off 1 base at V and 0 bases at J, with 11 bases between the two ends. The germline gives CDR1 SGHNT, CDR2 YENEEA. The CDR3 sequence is CASSLGTLSSTDTQYF. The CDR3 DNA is TGTGCCAGCAGCTTAGGGACTCTGTCTAGCACAGATACGCAGTATTTT.

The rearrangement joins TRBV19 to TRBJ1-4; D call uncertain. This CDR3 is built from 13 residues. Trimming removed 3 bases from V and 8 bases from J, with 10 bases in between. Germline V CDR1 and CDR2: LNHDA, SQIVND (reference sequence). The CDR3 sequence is CASSISQWEKLFF. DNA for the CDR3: TGTGCCAGTAGTATCTCCCAGTGGGAAAAACTGTTTTTT.

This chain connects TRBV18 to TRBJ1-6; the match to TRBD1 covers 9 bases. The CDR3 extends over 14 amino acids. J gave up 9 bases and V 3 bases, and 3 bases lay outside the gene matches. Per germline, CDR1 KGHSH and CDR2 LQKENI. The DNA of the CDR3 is TGTGCCAGCTCACCGGGACAGGGAGGTTCACCCCTCCACTTT. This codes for CASSPGQGGSPLHF.

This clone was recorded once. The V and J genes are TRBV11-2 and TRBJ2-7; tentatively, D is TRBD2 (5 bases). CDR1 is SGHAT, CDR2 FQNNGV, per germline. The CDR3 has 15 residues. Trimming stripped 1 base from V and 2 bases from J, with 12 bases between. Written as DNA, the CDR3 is TGTGCCAGCAGCTTAGGGTCGGGATCACCCTACGAGCAGTACTTC. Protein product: CASSLGSGSPYEQYF.

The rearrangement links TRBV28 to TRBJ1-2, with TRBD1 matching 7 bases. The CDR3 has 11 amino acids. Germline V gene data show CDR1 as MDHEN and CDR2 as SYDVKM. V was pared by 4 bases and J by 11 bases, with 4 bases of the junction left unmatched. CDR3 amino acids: CASSSTGFYTF. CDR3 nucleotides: TGTGCCAGCAGTTCGACAGGGTTTTACACCTTC.

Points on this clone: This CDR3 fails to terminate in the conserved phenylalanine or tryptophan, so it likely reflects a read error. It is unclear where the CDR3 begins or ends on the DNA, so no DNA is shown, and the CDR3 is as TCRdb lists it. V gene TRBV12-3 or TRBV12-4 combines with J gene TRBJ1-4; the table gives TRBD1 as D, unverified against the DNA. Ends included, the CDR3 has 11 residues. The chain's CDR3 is CASSSYRDIAL.

CDR3: CASSADRGWETQYF. The CDR3 nucleotides are TGTGCCAGCAGCGCCGACAGGGGCTGGGAGACCCAGTACTTC. The V call is TRBV9, the J call TRBJ2-5; 8 bases agree with TRBD1. The CDR3 is 14 amino acids. CDR1 SGDLS and CDR2 YYNGEE come from the germline V gene. V trimming: 3 bases; J trimming: 5 bases; junction bases outside the gene matches: 6.